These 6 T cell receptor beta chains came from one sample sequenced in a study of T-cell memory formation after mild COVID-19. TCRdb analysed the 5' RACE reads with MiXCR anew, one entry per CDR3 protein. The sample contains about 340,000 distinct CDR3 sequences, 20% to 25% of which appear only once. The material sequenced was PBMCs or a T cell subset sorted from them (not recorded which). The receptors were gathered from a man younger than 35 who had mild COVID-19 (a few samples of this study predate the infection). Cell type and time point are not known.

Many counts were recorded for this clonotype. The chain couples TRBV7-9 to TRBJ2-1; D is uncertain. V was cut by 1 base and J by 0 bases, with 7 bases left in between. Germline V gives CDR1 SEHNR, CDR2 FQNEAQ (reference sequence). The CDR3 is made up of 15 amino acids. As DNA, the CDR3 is TGTGCCAGCAGCTTAGGATCCGGCTCCTACAATGAGCAGTTCTTC. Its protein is CASSLGSGSYNEQFF.

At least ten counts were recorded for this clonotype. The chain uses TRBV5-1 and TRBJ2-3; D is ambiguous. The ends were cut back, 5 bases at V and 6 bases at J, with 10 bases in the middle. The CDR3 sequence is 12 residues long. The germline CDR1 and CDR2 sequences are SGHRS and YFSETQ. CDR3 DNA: TGCGCCAGCAGGGCTGATGCGGATACGCAGTATTTT. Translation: CASRADADTQYF. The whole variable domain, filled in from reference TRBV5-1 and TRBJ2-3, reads KAGVTQTPRYLIKTRGQQVTLSCSPISGHRSVSWYQQTPGQGLQFLFEYFSETQRNKGNFPGRFSGRQFSNSRSEMNVSTLELGDSALYLCASRADADTQYFGPGTRLTVL.

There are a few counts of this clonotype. The CDR3 region has the DNA TGCAGCTACAGGGGTGGGGACAGTCGCACAGATACGCAGTATTTT. Translating gives CSYRGGDSRTDTQYF. The chain combines TRBV29-1 with TRBJ2-3; 7 bases are a match to TRBD1. The CDR3 has 15 amino acids. J was trimmed by 1 base and V by 8 bases; bases with no gene match: 12. Germline CDR1 and CDR2: SQVTM and ANQGSEA.

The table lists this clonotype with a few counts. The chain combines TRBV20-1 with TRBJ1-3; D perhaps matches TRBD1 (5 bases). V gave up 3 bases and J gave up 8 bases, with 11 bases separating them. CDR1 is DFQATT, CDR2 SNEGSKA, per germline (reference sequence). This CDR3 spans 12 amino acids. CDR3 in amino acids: CSASKGADTIYF. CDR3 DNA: TGCAGTGCTAGTAAAGGGGCAGACACCATATATTTT.

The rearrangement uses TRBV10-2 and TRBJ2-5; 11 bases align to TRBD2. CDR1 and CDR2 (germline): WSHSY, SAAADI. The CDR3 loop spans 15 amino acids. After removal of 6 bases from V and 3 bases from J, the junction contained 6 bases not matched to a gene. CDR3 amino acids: CASSPTTSGEETQYF. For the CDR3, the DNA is TGCGCCAGCAGCCCTACGACTAGCGGGGAAGAGACCCAGTACTTC.

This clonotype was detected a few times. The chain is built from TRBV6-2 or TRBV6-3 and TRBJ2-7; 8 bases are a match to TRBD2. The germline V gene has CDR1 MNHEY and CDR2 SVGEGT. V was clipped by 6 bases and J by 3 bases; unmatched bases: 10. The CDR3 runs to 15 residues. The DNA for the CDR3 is TGTGCCAGCAGCCCCCTAAGCGGGGGTGTCTACGAGCAGTACGTC. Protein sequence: CASSPLSGGVYEQYV.